The present T cell receptor beta chain was sequenced within a study of cytomegalovirus exposure and HLA in healthy donors. Notes on the study in general: Immune exposure data for these donors was limited to CMV serostatus. Accurate prediction of HLA-A and HLA-B alleles (for most subjects) was reportedly achieved from TCR beta sequences. TRBV6-2, TRBV6-3 and some other V segments were excluded as indistinguishable.

As for this clone: Its antigen is still unknown.

60 Vbeta and 13 Jbeta primers were used in PCR. Data came from immunoSEQ multiplex PCR; TCRdb stores just in-frame clones and leaves some out. This repertoire shows more than 100,000 clones, 80% found once; its top ten account for about 0.22%. Healthy bone marrow donors supplied every sample. This CDR3 is 14 amino acids long. Germline V gene data show CDR1 as MNHEY and CDR2 as SVGAGI. J was trimmed by 9 bases and V by 4 bases; bases with no gene match: 8. The chain links TRBV6-5 to TRBJ2-1, with TRBD1 matching over 8 bases. Sequencing used PBMCs. The TCR comes from a man aged 50-59 years in good health and CMV-seronegative. The CDR3 reads CASSWGRGLVEQFF. The CDR3 coding sequence is TGTGCCAGCAGTTGGGGCAGGGGGCTGGTTGAGCAGTTCTTC.